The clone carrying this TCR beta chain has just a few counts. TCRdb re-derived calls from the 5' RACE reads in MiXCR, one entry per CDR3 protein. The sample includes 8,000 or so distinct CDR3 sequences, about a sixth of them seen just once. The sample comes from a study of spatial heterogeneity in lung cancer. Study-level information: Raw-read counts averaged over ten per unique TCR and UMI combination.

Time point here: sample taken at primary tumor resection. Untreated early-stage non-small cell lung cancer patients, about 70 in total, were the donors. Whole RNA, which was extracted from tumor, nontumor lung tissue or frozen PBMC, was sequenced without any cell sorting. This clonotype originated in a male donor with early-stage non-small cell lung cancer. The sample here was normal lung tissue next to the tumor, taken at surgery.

This chain's CDR3 is CATSRDITVYEQYF. CDR3 bases: TGTGCCACCAGCAGAGATATAACGGTCTACGAGCAGTACTTC. The rearrangement links TRBV15 to TRBJ2-7; D not resolved. The ends were cut back, 0 bases at V and 3 bases at J, with 9 bases in the middle. The CDR3 has 14 amino acids. Germline V CDR1 and CDR2: LNHNV, YYDKDF (reference sequence). Together with reference TRBV15 and TRBJ2-7, the CDR3 gives the full variable domain: DAMVIQNPRYQVTQFGKPVTLSCSQTLNHNVMYWYQQKSSQAPKLLFHYYDKDFNNEADTPDNFQSRRPNTSFCFLDIRSPGLGDTAMYLCATSRDITVYEQYFGPGTRLTVT.